This entry describes one T cell receptor (beta chain). This sample was taken from a study of control samples from healthy donors and cancer patients. TCRdb's table, derived via immunoSEQ multiplex PCR, lists solely in-frame clones and lacks some. The sample contains under 100,000 clones, about 87% of which appear only once. The CDR3 consists of 15 residues. Unmatched junction bases numbered 9, after V lost 4 bases and J lost 5 bases. The germline V gene has CDR1 SGHNT and CDR2 YYREEE (reference sequence). Sequenced sample: blood. The clonotype was recovered from a woman in her 70s in good health. This chain connects TRBV5-4 to TRBJ1-1; 9 positions match TRBD1. CDR3: CASSAGQGRKTEAFF. Written as DNA, the CDR3 is TGTGCCAGCAGCGCCGGACAGGGGCGGAAAACTGAAGCTTTCTTT.